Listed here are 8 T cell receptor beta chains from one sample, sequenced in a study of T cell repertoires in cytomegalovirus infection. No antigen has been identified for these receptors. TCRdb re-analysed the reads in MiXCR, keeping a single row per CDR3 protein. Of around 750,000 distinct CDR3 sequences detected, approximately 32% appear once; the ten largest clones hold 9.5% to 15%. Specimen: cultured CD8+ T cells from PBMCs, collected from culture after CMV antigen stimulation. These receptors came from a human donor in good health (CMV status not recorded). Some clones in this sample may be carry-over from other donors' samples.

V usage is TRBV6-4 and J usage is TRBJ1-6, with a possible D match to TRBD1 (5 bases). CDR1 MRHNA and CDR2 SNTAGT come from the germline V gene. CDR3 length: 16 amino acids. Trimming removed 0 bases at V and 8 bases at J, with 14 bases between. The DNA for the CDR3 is TGTGCCAGCAGTGACTCTATCAGGGTAACGGATTCACCCCTCCACTTT. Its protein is CASSDSIRVTDSPLHF.

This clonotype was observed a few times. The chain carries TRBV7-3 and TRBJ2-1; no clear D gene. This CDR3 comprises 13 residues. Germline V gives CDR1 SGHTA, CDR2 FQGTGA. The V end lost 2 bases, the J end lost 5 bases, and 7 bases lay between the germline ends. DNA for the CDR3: TGTGCCAGCAGCTTATACAGCCACAATGAGCAGTTCTTC. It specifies CASSLYSHNEQFF.

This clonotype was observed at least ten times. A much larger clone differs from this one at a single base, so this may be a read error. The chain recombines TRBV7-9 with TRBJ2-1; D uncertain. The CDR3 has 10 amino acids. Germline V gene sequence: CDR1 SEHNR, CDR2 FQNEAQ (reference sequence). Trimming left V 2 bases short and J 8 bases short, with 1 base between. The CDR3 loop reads CASSLYEQFF. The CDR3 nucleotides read TGTGCCAGCAGCTTATATGAGCAGTTCTTC.

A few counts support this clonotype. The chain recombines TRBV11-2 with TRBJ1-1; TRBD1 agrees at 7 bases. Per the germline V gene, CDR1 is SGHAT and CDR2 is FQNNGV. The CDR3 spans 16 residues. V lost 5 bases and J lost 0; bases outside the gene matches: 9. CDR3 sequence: CASSPRDSFMNTEAFF. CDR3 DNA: TGTGCCAGCAGCCCTCGGGACAGCTTCATGAACACTGAAGCTTTCTTT.

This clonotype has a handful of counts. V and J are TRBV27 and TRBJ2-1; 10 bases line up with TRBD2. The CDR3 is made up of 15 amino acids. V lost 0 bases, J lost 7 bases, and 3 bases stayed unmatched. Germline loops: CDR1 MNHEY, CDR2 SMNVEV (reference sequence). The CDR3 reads CASSLSSGGLNEQFF. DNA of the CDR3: TGTGCCAGCAGTTTATCTAGCGGGGGGTTGAATGAGCAGTTCTTC.

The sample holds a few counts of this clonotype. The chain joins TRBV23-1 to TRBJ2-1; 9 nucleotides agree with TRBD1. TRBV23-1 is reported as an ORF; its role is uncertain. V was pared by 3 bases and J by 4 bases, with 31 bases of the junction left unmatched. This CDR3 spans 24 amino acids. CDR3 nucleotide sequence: TGCGCCAGCAGTCACGTTAAACCTACACCGGACAGGGGTCTATTCTTGTTGGGTTACAATGAGCAGTTCTTC. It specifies CASSHVKPTPDRGLFLLGYNEQFF.

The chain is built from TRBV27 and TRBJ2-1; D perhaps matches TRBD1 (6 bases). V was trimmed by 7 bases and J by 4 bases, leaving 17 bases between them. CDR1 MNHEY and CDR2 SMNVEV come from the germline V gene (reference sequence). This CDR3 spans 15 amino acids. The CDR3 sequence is CASTLTGSQYNEQFF. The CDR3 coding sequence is TGTGCCAGCACCCTGACAGGATCCCAATACAATGAGCAGTTCTTC.

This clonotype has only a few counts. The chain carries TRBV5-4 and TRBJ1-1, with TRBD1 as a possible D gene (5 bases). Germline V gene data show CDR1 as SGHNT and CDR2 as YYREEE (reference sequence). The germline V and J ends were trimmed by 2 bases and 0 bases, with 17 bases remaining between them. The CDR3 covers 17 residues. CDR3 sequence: CASSLGSRQYMNTEAFF. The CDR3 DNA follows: TGTGCCAGCAGCTTAGGATCCCGACAGTACATGAACACTGAAGCTTTCTTT.